This T cell receptor (beta chain) came from a study of cytomegalovirus exposure and HLA in healthy donors. The PCR made use of 60 Vbeta and 13 Jbeta primers. Clones were sequenced by immunoSEQ multiplex PCR, and TCRdb holds only the in-frame ones, with some missing. The sample comprises some 140,000 clones, approximately 80% of which are singletons, and approximately 0.94% rests with the top ten. Study observations and caveats: In a later analysis, parvovirus B19, influenza, CMV and Epstein-Barr virus appeared linked to several top co-occurrence clusters. Later analysis revealed greater clonal expansion in HLA-associated TCR beta chains than in equally common others.

Comments on this clone: What it binds is unknown.

The sample consisted of PBMCs. This receptor was taken from a woman aged 55-69 years in good health and CMV-seronegative.

The CDR3 spells CAYRTSRPYEQYF. In DNA form, the CDR3 reads TGTGCCTACCGGACTAGCCGCCCCTACGAGCAGTACTTC. The chain uses TRBV30 and TRBJ2-5, with 8 bases aligning to TRBD2. Near its end, the DNA agrees better with TRBJ2-7, so the J call may be wrong. Germline CDR1 GTSNPN, CDR2 SVGIG (reference sequence). This CDR3 spans 13 amino acids.